The 29 T cell receptor beta chains given below trace back to one sample, sequenced in a study of blood T cell repertoires in COVID-19. Only in-frame clones appear in the TCRdb table, and some are missing; sequencing was by immunoSEQ multiplex PCR. The sample has 150,000 to 200,000 clones; approximately 86% are singletons. Material: peripheral blood. The origin of the receptors is a man aged 60 to 75 with acute or convalescent COVID-19.

The table lists this clone with a count of one. The chain employs TRBV19 and TRBJ1-1, with unresolved D. CDR3 length equals 13 residues. Germline CDR1 LNHDA, CDR2 SQIVND (reference sequence). The V end lost 1 base, the J end lost 5 bases, and 8 bases lay between the germline ends. The CDR3 sequence: CASSIGRRTEAFF. In nucleotides, the CDR3 is TGTGCCAGTAGTATAGGGCGGCGGACTGAAGCTTTCTTT.

The chain is built from TRBV7-9 and TRBJ2-7; 14 positions agree with TRBD2. Germline values: CDR1 SEHNR, CDR2 FQNEAQ (reference sequence). V gave up 5 bases and J gave up 4 bases; unmatched junction bases: 7. The CDR3 length is 16 residues. Written as DNA, the CDR3 is TGTGCCAGCAGCCCGGGACTAGCGGGAGCCGAGTACGAGCAGTACTTC. Its protein is CASSPGLAGAEYEQYF. Combining the CDR3 with reference TRBV7-9 and TRBJ2-7 gives the whole variable domain DTGVSQNPRHKITKRGQNVTFRCDPISEHNRLYWYRQTLGQGPEFLTYFQNEAQLEKSRLLSDRFSAERPKGSFSTLEIQRTEQGDSAMYLCASSPGLAGAEYEQYFGPGTRLTVT.

The chain joins TRBV3-1 (or the pseudogene TRBV3-2) to TRBJ2-2; a weak D match, TRBD2 (5 bases). The germline gives CDR1 LGHDT, CDR2 YNNKEL (reference sequence). V lost 6 bases and J lost 0, with 17 bases in between. This CDR3 has 17 residues. The CDR3 nucleotides are TGTGCCAGCAGTCGCAAGGGAGCGCCTCCGAACACCGGGGAGCTGTTTTTT. Its translation: CASSRKGAPPNTGELFF.

The V and J genes are TRBV5-1 and TRBJ1-2; 8 bases are a match to TRBD1. This CDR3 has 15 amino acids. The germline V gene has CDR1 SGHRS and CDR2 YFSETQ. The V gene end was trimmed by 0 bases and the J gene end by 8 bases; junction bases not matched to a gene: 9. The CDR3: CASSLDYTGGGGYTF. The CDR3 DNA reads TGCGCCAGCAGCTTGGACTACACAGGGGGAGGCGGCTACACCTTC.

The CDR3, as DNA: TGTGCCAGCAGGAAACCGGGACAGGATAACAATGAGCAGTTCTTC. It translates to CASRKPGQDNNEQFF. The chain carries TRBV28 and TRBJ2-1; 8 nucleotides align to TRBD1. The CDR3 totals 15 residues. Germline loops: CDR1 MDHEN, CDR2 SYDVKM. Trimming cost V 6 bases and J 5 bases; bases outside gene matches: 9.

The chain recombines TRBV9 with TRBJ1-3; 8 bases align to TRBD1. The CDR3 has 16 residues. The germline CDR1 and CDR2 sequences are SGDLS and YYNGEE. Trimming cost V 0 bases and J 4 bases; bases outside gene matches: 6. CDR3 loop: CASSVASGGSGNTIYF. For the CDR3, the DNA is TGTGCCAGCAGCGTAGCGTCAGGGGGCTCCGGAAACACCATATATTTT.

The V and J genes are TRBV7-9 and TRBJ1-4; no firm D call. Trimming took 0 bases from V and 7 from J, leaving 12 bases between them. Germline V gives CDR1 SEHNR, CDR2 FQNEAQ (reference sequence). The CDR3 is made up of 15 amino acids. The CDR3 nucleotides are TGTGCCAGCAGCTTAGCTCACGCAGCGATTGAAAAACTGTTTTTT. The encoded protein is CASSLAHAAIEKLFF.

This clone turned up a few times. This chain connects TRBV29-1 to TRBJ1-2; TRBD1 matches 9 bases. The CDR3 sequence is 15 residues long. Germline assignment: CDR1 SQVTM and CDR2 ANQGSEA. The junction had 13 bases not matched to a gene; V was cut back by 8 bases and J by 3 bases. CDR3 sequence reads: CSPDPGTGSYYGYTF. DNA of the CDR3: TGCAGCCCTGACCCCGGGACAGGGAGTTACTATGGCTACACCTTC.

Of note for this clone: Distinct nucleotide sequences in the sample also encode this CDR3. The rearrangement links TRBV28 to TRBJ1-5; 7 nucleotides line up with TRBD1. The V and J ends lost 6 bases and 4 bases, in that order; junction bases with no gene match: 6. The germline CDR1 and CDR2 sequences are MDHEN and SYDVKM. CDR3 length: 14 residues. CDR3 DNA: TGTGCCAGCAGCCTCGGCAGGGGGAATCAGCCCCAGCATTTT. This encodes CASSLGRGNQPQHF.

In this sample, this clone turned up a few times. The chain carries TRBV11-2 and TRBJ2-6, with 9 bases matching TRBD1. The CDR3 sequence is 15 residues long. With 6 bases clipped from V and 4 bases from J, the junction kept 4 bases outside the gene matches. Germline values: CDR1 SGHAT, CDR2 FQNNGV. DNA of the CDR3: TGTGCCAGCAGTTCGGGACAGGGAGGGGCCAACGTCCTGACTTTC. Amino acid sequence: CASSSGQGGANVLTF. Using reference TRBV11-2 and TRBJ2-6 for the parts outside the CDR3, the full variable domain is EAGVAQSPRYKIIEKRQSVAFWCNPISGHATLYWYQQILGQGPKLLIQFQNNGVVDDSQLPKDRFSAERLKGVDSTLKIQPAKLEDSAVYLCASSSGQGGANVLTFGAGSRLTVL.

The chain links TRBV7-8 to TRBJ2-1; 7 nucleotides align to TRBD2. V dropped 5 bases and J dropped 8; count of bases not matched to a gene: 9. Looked up from germline, CDR1 is SGHVS and CDR2 is FQNEAQ. This CDR3 spans 14 amino acids. CDR3 in DNA: TGTGCCAGCAGCCCCGGGAGCGCGGGGGATGAGCAGTTCTTC. It is translated as CASSPGSAGDEQFF.

The J gene is TRBJ2-5, the V gene TRBV21-1; TRBD1 is the table's D call, not checked against the DNA. TRBV21-1 is a recognized pseudogene. The CDR3 sequence is 16 residues long. The CDR3 DNA sequence: TGTGCCAGCAGCAGACGACACCAAGAATGCCAAGAGACCCAGTACTTC. Encoded protein: CASSRRHQECQETQYF.

The V call is TRBV28, the J call TRBJ1-5; TRBD1 aligns across 8 bases. The V gene end was trimmed by 5 bases and the J gene end by 5 bases; junction bases not matched to a gene: 5. The CDR3 has 14 residues. CDR1 and CDR2 from the germline V gene are MDHEN and SYDVKM. CDR3 region: CASSRQGSYQPQHF. The CDR3 coding sequence is TGTGCCAGCAGTCGACAGGGGTCTTATCAGCCCCAGCATTTT.

The chain is built from TRBV5-1 and TRBJ2-7, with 8 bases fitting TRBD1. V shed 0 bases, J shed 6 bases, and the junction held 8 bases outside the gene matches. This CDR3 is 15 amino acids long. The germline gives CDR1 SGHRS, CDR2 YFSETQ. CDR3 coding DNA: TGCGCCAGCAGCTTGGGCCAGGGGGCCGCTGGCGAGCAGTACTTC. This gives the protein CASSLGQGAAGEQYF.

The rearrangement joins TRBV4-1 to TRBJ1-4; D is perhaps TRBD1 (6 bases). Germline CDR1 and CDR2: MGHRA and YSYEKL. The V end lost 2 bases, the J end lost 5 bases, and 12 bases lay between the germline ends. The CDR3 has 15 amino acids. The CDR3, as DNA: TGCGCCAGCAGCCAATTGGACAGCACCAATGAAAAACTGTTTTTT. It is translated as CASSQLDSTNEKLFF.

Concerning this clone: The sample carries other DNA sequences with the same CDR3. The chain links TRBV28 to TRBJ1-5; D not certain. Trimming cost V 6 bases and J 0 bases, with 6 bases left between them. This CDR3 contains 13 residues. Germline values: CDR1 MDHEN, CDR2 SYDVKM. The CDR3 DNA reads TGTGCCAGCAGGCCCTATAGCAATCAGCCCCAGCATTTT. Encoded protein: CASRPYSNQPQHF.

This sequence joins TRBV27 and TRBJ2-5; 7 bases align to TRBD2. This CDR3 has 15 residues. J was trimmed by 2 bases and V by 5 bases; bases with no gene match: 8. Germline CDR1 and CDR2: MNHEY and SMNVEV (reference sequence). The CDR3 here is CASSASGTIQETQYF. CDR3 bases: TGTGCCAGCAGTGCCTCCGGGACTATACAAGAGACCCAGTACTTC.

The rearrangement uses TRBV15 and TRBJ1-4, with 9 bases lining up with TRBD1. V shed 5 bases and J 7 bases; nucleotides not matched to a gene: 8. The CDR3 runs to 15 residues. The germline V gene encodes CDR1 LNHNV and CDR2 YYDKDF (reference sequence). The CDR3 sequence is CATSAGTGSGEKLFF. The CDR3 DNA follows: TGTGCCACCAGCGCCGGGACAGGGTCGGGTGAAAAACTGTTTTTT.

This clone was detected only once. The chain joins TRBV7-3 to TRBJ2-1, with a weak D call TRBD1 (6 bases). The CDR3 is 11 amino acids. The germline V gene encodes CDR1 SGHTA and CDR2 FQGTGA. V lost 6 bases and J lost 10, with 10 bases in between. The CDR3 sequence is CASSLGTEQFF. The CDR3 nucleotides read TGTGCCAGCAGTTTAGGGACAGAGCAGTTCTTC.

V is TRBV6-5 and J is TRBJ1-4; D possibly corresponds to TRBD1 (5 bases). In germline, CDR1 is MNHEY, CDR2 SVGAGI. Between the trimmed V and J ends, which lost 8 bases and 6 bases, there was a span of 16 bases. The length of the CDR3 is 14 residues. CDR3: CASGYRTPDEKLFF. Written as DNA, the CDR3 is TGTGCCAGCGGCTACCGGACACCCGATGAAAAACTGTTTTTT.

The CDR3 is CSVRKGAWDNEQFF. The CDR3 DNA sequence: TGCAGCGTGCGAAAGGGAGCTTGGGACAATGAGCAGTTCTTC. The chain combines TRBV29-1 with TRBJ2-1; a weak D match, TRBD2 (5 bases). The germline V gene has CDR1 SQVTM and CDR2 ANQGSEA. CDR3 size: 14 residues. The V end was cut by 6 bases, the J end by 5 bases, with 17 bases between.

The rearrangement links TRBV24-1 to TRBJ2-5; TRBD1 is a possible D gene (6 bases). The germline CDR1 and CDR2 sequences are KGHDR and SFDVKD. This CDR3 contains 12 residues. V was clipped by 5 bases and J by 5 bases, with 8 bases between them. CDR3: CATSARGETQYF. Written as DNA, the CDR3 is TGTGCCACCAGTGCCAGGGGCGAGACCCAGTACTTC.

The V call is TRBV28, the J call TRBJ2-1; TRBD1 matches 7 bases. V was pared by 4 bases and J by 15 bases, with 9 bases of the junction left unmatched. Germline V gene lookup returns CDR1 MDHEN and CDR2 SYDVKM. This CDR3 comprises 12 residues. The DNA for the CDR3 is TGTGCCAGCAGTTCCTGGACAGGCCGGGGGTTCTTC. This encodes CASSSWTGRGFF.

The chain couples TRBV5-1 to TRBJ2-7; 10 nucleotides align to TRBD2. Germline loops: CDR1 SGHRS, CDR2 YFSETQ. This CDR3 comprises 17 residues. V gave up 1 base and J gave up 2 bases; unmatched junction bases: 9. CDR3 DNA: TGCGCCAGCAGCTTGTTTCTAGCGGGGGCTAGCACCTACGAGCAGTACTTC. Translating it yields CASSLFLAGASTYEQYF.

This clone showed up just once. The CDR3: CASSLNRDSYNEQFF. CDR3 nucleotide sequence: TGTGCCAGCAGCTTAAACCGGGACTCCTACAATGAGCAGTTCTTC. The V call is TRBV7-3, the J call TRBJ2-1; tentatively, D is TRBD2 (5 bases). From germline, CDR1 is SGHTA and CDR2 FQGTGA. The CDR3 spans 15 residues. V lost 1 base and J lost 0, with 7 bases in between.

This clone was recorded only once. The chain links TRBV5-4 to TRBJ2-3, with TRBD2 matching over 8 bases. The ends lost 4 bases at V and 5 bases at J; junction bases unmatched: 9. There are 15 residues in the CDR3. Germline CDR1 reads SGHNT; CDR2 reads YYREEE (reference sequence). The DNA for the CDR3 is TGTGCCAGCAGCGTTGTTCGGGCGGGAGGAGATACGCAGTATTTT. It is translated as CASSVVRAGGDTQYF.

This clone has just a few counts. This chain connects TRBV25-1 to TRBJ1-1, with 8 bases aligning to TRBD1. CDR3 size: 17 residues. The V and J ends lost 6 bases and 1 base, in that order; junction bases with no gene match: 13. Germline CDR1 is MGHDK and CDR2 is SYGVNS. The CDR3 here is CASRNGQGTWGNTEAFF. CDR3 DNA: TGTGCCAGCAGAAACGGACAGGGAACTTGGGGGAACACTGAAGCTTTCTTT. The variable domain in full, completed from reference TRBV25-1 and TRBJ1-1, reads EADIYQTPRYLVIGTGKKITLECSQTMGHDKMYWYQQDPGMELHLIHYSYGVNSTEKGDLSSESTVSRIRTEHFPLTLESARPSHTSQYLCASRNGQGTWGNTEAFFGQGTRLTVV.

The chain recombines TRBV30 with TRBJ1-2; no definite D call. Germline CDR1 and CDR2: GTSNPN and SVGIG (reference sequence). The CDR3 loop spans 13 amino acids. With 3 bases removed from V and 8 bases from J, the gap between germline ends came to 16 bases. DNA for the CDR3: TGTGCCTGGAGCCCACATGGAGAGGGAGGCTACACCTTC. Its protein is CAWSPHGEGGYTF.

V and J are TRBV19 and TRBJ2-7; 8 bases are shared with TRBD1. Losses at the gene ends were 6 bases for V and 0 bases for J; bases not matched to a gene: 4. Germline CDR1 LNHDA, CDR2 SQIVND (reference sequence). The CDR3 extends over 14 amino acids. The CDR3 spells CASSWDRFSYEQYF. CDR3 DNA sequence: TGTGCCAGTAGCTGGGACAGGTTCTCCTACGAGCAGTACTTC.